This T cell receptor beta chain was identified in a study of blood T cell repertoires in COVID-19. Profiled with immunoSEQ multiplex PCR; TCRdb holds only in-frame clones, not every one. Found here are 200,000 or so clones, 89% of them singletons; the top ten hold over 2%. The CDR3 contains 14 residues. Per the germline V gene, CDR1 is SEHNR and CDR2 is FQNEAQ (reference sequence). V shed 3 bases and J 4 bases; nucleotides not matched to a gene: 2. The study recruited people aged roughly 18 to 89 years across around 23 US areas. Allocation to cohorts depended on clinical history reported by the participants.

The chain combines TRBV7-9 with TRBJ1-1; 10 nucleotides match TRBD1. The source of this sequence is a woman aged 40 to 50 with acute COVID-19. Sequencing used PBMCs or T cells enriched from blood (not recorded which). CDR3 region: CASSFWTGGTEAFF. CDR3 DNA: TGTGCCAGCAGCTTTTGGACAGGGGGCACTGAAGCTTTCTTT.